This is a list of T cell receptor beta chains from one sample in a study of identical twins. TCRdb reprocessed the 5' RACE reads via MiXCR and lists one record per CDR3 protein. This table has approximately 260,000 distinct CDR3 sequences, more than 13% appearing once. The specimen was memory (CD45RO+) T cells sorted from blood. The receptors were gathered from a young woman in good health. Both conserved end residues are part of each CDR3. D genes are given only for firm matches. Size is omitted from some rows. Given values are once, few, many or a class for expanded clones.

CDR3nt: TGTGCCAGCAGCCAAGTCTGGAGGAACGACAACGAGCAGTACTTC; CDR3aa: CASSQVWRNDNEQYF; abundance: .; d_gene: .; v_gene: TRBV4-2; j_gene: TRBJ2-7
CDR3nt: TGTGCCAGTAGTATTTTGGAGGGGGCCCACAATGAGCAGTTCTTC; CDR3aa: CASSILEGAHNEQFF; abundance: .; d_gene: .; v_gene: TRBV19; j_gene: TRBJ2-1
CDR3nt: TGTGCCAGCAGTGAAAGCGGCACTTACTATGGCTACACCTTC; CDR3aa: CASSESGTYYGYTF; abundance: many; d_gene: .; v_gene: TRBV2; j_gene: TRBJ1-2
CDR3nt: TGCAGCGTTGAAGGGAGTACAGGGCTTGGCTACACCTTC; CDR3aa: CSVEGSTGLGYTF; abundance: .; d_gene: .; v_gene: TRBV29-1; j_gene: TRBJ1-2
CDR3nt: TGTGCCATCTACGAGGCGAACTATGGCTACACCTTC; CDR3aa: CAIYEANYGYTF; abundance: few; d_gene: .; v_gene: TRBV10-3; j_gene: TRBJ1-2
CDR3nt: TGCAGTGCTAGAGACGGGGATATGAACACCGGGGAGCTGTTTTTT; CDR3aa: CSARDGDMNTGELFF; abundance: few; d_gene: .; v_gene: TRBV20-1; j_gene: TRBJ2-2
CDR3nt: TGTGCCAGCAGTTTCTCGGGGTGGGGTCTCGAGCAGTACTTC; CDR3aa: CASSFSGWGLEQYF; abundance: few; d_gene: .; v_gene: TRBV12-3/TRBV12-4; j_gene: TRBJ2-7
CDR3nt: TGTGCCAGCAGCCCGCAGGGGGGAATTGGTGAAGCTTTCTTT; CDR3aa: CASSPQGGIGEAFF; abundance: .; d_gene: TRBD1; v_gene: TRBV7-6; j_gene: TRBJ1-1
CDR3nt: TGCAGCGTTCGACTAAACTACGAGCAGTACTTC; CDR3aa: CSVRLNYEQYF; abundance: .; d_gene: .; v_gene: TRBV29-1; j_gene: TRBJ2-7
CDR3nt: TGTGCCAGCAGCTACCAGGGCACAGATACGCAGTATTTT; CDR3aa: CASSYQGTDTQYF; abundance: many; d_gene: .; v_gene: TRBV7-2; j_gene: TRBJ2-3
CDR3nt: TGCAGTGCTAGGTCGGCGGGGGGATACGAGCAGTACTTC; CDR3aa: CSARSAGGYEQYF; abundance: few; d_gene: TRBD2; v_gene: TRBV20-1; j_gene: TRBJ2-7
CDR3nt: TGTGCTAGTGGTTTGGTATGGGGACAGGGGGTTTCGGATACGCAGTATTTT; CDR3aa: CASGLVWGQGVSDTQYF; abundance: .; d_gene: TRBD1; v_gene: TRBV12-5; j_gene: TRBJ2-3
CDR3nt: TGTGCCAGCGCCTCAGGGCTCCTCCATAACTATGGCTACACCTTC; CDR3aa: CASASGLLHNYGYTF; abundance: .; d_gene: .; v_gene: TRBV12-3/TRBV12-4; j_gene: TRBJ1-2
CDR3nt: TGCAGTGCTCGCGCAGCGGGTCGCAGGGCGAAAGGTGAGCCCCAGCATTTT; CDR3aa: CSARAAGRRAKGEPQHF; abundance: .; d_gene: .; v_gene: TRBV20-1; j_gene: TRBJ1-5
CDR3nt: TGTGCCAGCAGTCCCGTTCGGGGGGGGAGAACCGGGGAGCTGTTTTTT; CDR3aa: CASSPVRGGRTGELFF; abundance: few; d_gene: TRBD2; v_gene: TRBV6-1; j_gene: TRBJ2-2
CDR3nt: TGTGCCAGCAGCCTCGGACAGGGTGGCGGCCTGACTTTC; CDR3aa: CASSLGQGGGLTF; abundance: many; d_gene: TRBD1; v_gene: TRBV2; j_gene: TRBJ2-6
CDR3nt: TGTGCCAGCTCAAAGGGGGGCGGCACTGAAGCTTTCTTT; CDR3aa: CASSKGGGTEAFF; abundance: .; d_gene: .; v_gene: TRBV18; j_gene: TRBJ1-1
CDR3nt: TGCGCCAGCAGCTTCGCGGACCCGGCGTTTGAAGCTTTCTTT; CDR3aa: CASSFADPAFEAFF; abundance: .; d_gene: .; v_gene: TRBV5-1; j_gene: TRBJ1-1
CDR3nt: TGTGCCACCAGTGATTCTAAAAATGAGCAGTTCTTC; CDR3aa: CATSDSKNEQFF; abundance: medium-sized; d_gene: .; v_gene: TRBV24-1; j_gene: TRBJ2-1
CDR3nt: TGTGCCAGCAGAGACGGGGCCAGGGGTGACTACGAGCAGTACTTC; CDR3aa: CASRDGARGDYEQYF; abundance: few; d_gene: .; v_gene: TRBV6-1; j_gene: TRBJ2-7
CDR3nt: TGTGCCAGCAGCTTGGGGGGACAGGGGGGCGAGCAGTACTTC; CDR3aa: CASSLGGQGGEQYF; abundance: many; d_gene: TRBD1; v_gene: TRBV5-5; j_gene: TRBJ2-7
CDR3nt: TGCAGTGCCGCCCGACCAGGGGTGGTGAACACTGAAGCTTTCTTT; CDR3aa: CSAARPGVVNTEAFF; abundance: .; d_gene: .; v_gene: TRBV20-1; j_gene: TRBJ1-1
CDR3nt: TGTGCCAGCAGCTTAACCGTCGAAGAGACCCAGTACTTC; CDR3aa: CASSLTVEETQYF; abundance: few; d_gene: .; v_gene: TRBV7-2; j_gene: TRBJ2-5
CDR3nt: TGTGCCAGCAGCTTAGCCCCCCTTGGGACCGGGGAGCTGTTTTTT; CDR3aa: CASSLAPLGTGELFF; abundance: few; d_gene: .; v_gene: TRBV7-2; j_gene: TRBJ2-2
CDR3nt: TGTGCCAGCAGTTTAAGTAGGTCCTTAGCGGGAGGGCTGGACGAGCAGTACTTC; CDR3aa: CASSLSRSLAGGLDEQYF; abundance: .; d_gene: TRBD2; v_gene: TRBV12-3/TRBV12-4; j_gene: TRBJ2-7
CDR3nt: TGTGCCAGCAGCCCCGTGGGCGAGGGAGCGGGGGGGCATCTTTACAATGAGCAGTTCTTC; CDR3aa: CASSPVGEGAGGHLYNEQFF; abundance: .; d_gene: TRBD2; v_gene: TRBV3-1; j_gene: TRBJ2-1
CDR3nt: TGTGCCAGCAGGTCGGGATCTAGCGGGGCCTACAATGAGCAGTTCTTC; CDR3aa: CASRSGSSGAYNEQFF; abundance: .; d_gene: TRBD2; v_gene: TRBV2; j_gene: TRBJ2-1
CDR3nt: TGTGCCAGCTCACCACCTCGGGAGTTACGAAATGAGCAGTTCTTC; CDR3aa: CASSPPRELRNEQFF; abundance: .; d_gene: .; v_gene: TRBV18; j_gene: TRBJ2-1
CDR3nt: TGCGCCAGCAGCTTGGCAGTGGGAGGGCCAGATACGCAGTATTTT; CDR3aa: CASSLAVGGPDTQYF; abundance: .; d_gene: TRBD2; v_gene: TRBV5-1; j_gene: TRBJ2-3
CDR3nt: TGCAGTGCTAGGGGTGGCCCCTACGAGCAGTACTTC; CDR3aa: CSARGGPYEQYF; abundance: .; d_gene: .; v_gene: TRBV20-1; j_gene: TRBJ2-7
CDR3nt: TGCAGTGCTAGGATGGCAGCTAGCACAGATACGCAGTATTTT; CDR3aa: CSARMAASTDTQYF; abundance: .; d_gene: .; v_gene: TRBV20-1; j_gene: TRBJ2-3
CDR3nt: TGCAGTGAGAGGCTAGCGGGAGCTAGCACAGATACGCAGTATTTT; CDR3aa: CSERLAGASTDTQYF; abundance: few; d_gene: TRBD2; v_gene: TRBV20-1; j_gene: TRBJ2-3
CDR3nt: TGCAGTGCTAGCGCTACTAGCGGGGCTGCCGTGAATGAGCAGTTCTTC; CDR3aa: CSASATSGAAVNEQFF; abundance: .; d_gene: TRBD2; v_gene: TRBV20-1; j_gene: TRBJ2-1
CDR3nt: TGCAGTGCTAGGTTGATGGGTAAGGAGTCTGAAGCTTTCTTT; CDR3aa: CSARLMGKESEAFF; abundance: .; d_gene: .; v_gene: TRBV20-1; j_gene: TRBJ1-1
CDR3nt: TGTGCCAGCAGCTTAGATCTCGGGGTGAACACTGAAGCTTTCTTT; CDR3aa: CASSLDLGVNTEAFF; abundance: few; d_gene: .; v_gene: TRBV11-3; j_gene: TRBJ1-1
CDR3nt: TGTGCCAGCAATGGAGGGAGGGGCTACACCGGGGAGCTGTTTTTT; CDR3aa: CASNGGRGYTGELFF; abundance: .; d_gene: TRBD2; v_gene: TRBV27; j_gene: TRBJ2-2
CDR3nt: TGTGCGTCATGGGGAATCAGCAATGAGCAGTTCTTC; CDR3aa: CASWGISNEQFF; abundance: .; d_gene: .; v_gene: TRBV12-5; j_gene: TRBJ2-1
CDR3nt: TGTGCCAGCAGCTTGGAAAAGACAGGCGGATCCAAAAACATTCAGTACTTC; CDR3aa: CASSLEKTGGSKNIQYF; abundance: few; d_gene: .; v_gene: TRBV5-8; j_gene: TRBJ2-4
CDR3nt: TGCAGTGCTAGTGCGCAGGGGGGCACTGAAGCTTTCTTT; CDR3aa: CSASAQGGTEAFF; abundance: .; d_gene: TRBD1; v_gene: TRBV20-1; j_gene: TRBJ1-1
CDR3nt: TGTGCTAGCAGCTTAGTACAGGCCGGGGAGCTGTTTTTT; CDR3aa: CASSLVQAGELFF; abundance: .; d_gene: .; v_gene: TRBV7-7; j_gene: TRBJ2-2